This TCR beta chain originates from a study of cytomegalovirus exposure and HLA in healthy donors. Study-wide results and limits: There were some V segments, including TRBV6-2 and TRBV6-3, excluded as indistinguishable. A later analysis linked a missense variant in DCLRE1C to the trimming of TCR beta V and J genes. Reports showed the classifier diagnosing cytomegalovirus status with high specificity and sensitivity.

This clone was detected a few times. No antigen is known for it. Use of 60 Vbeta and 13 Jbeta primers characterized the PCR. The protocol was immunoSEQ multiplex PCR, while the TCRdb copy is restricted to in-frame clones and leaves out a portion. The sample lists 110,000 to 150,000 clones, about a tenth seen once, with about 1.7% in the top ten. The V gene's germline CDR1 is MGHDK and CDR2 SYGVNS. The CDR3 is 15 amino acids. V gave up 3 bases and J gave up 3 bases; unmatched junction bases: 6. Donors sampled were nominally healthy, though unrecorded immune exposures were likely. This sequence was found in a male donor in good health and CMV-seronegative. The V and J genes are TRBV25-1 and TRBJ1-1; TRBD1 aligns across 8 bases. Material for sequencing was PBMCs. The DNA of the CDR3 is TGTGCCAGCAGTGAGACAGGGGAGGTCGACACTGAAGCTTTCTTT. Translated, it gives CASSETGEVDTEAFF. Filled out from reference TRBV25-1 and TRBJ1-1, the complete variable domain reads EADIYQTPRYLVIGTGKKITLECSQTMGHDKMYWYQQDPGMELHLIHYSYGVNSTEKGDLSSESTVSRIRTEHFPLTLESARPSHTSQYLCASSETGEVDTEAFFGQGTRLTVV.